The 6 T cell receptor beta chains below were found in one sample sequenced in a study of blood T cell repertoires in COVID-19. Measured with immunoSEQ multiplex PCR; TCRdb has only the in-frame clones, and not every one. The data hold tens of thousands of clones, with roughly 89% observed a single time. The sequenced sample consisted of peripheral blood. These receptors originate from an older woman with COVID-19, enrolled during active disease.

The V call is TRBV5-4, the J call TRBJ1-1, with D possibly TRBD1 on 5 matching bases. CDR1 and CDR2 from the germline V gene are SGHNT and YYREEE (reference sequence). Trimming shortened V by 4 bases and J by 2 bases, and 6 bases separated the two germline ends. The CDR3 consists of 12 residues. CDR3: CASSDSNTEAFF. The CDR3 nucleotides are TGTGCCAGCAGCGACAGTAACACTGAAGCTTTCTTT.

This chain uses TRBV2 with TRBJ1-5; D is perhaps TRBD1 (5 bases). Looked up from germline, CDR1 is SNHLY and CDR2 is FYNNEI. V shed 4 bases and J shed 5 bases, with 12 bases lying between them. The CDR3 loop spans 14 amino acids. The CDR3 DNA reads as TGTGCCAGCAGTGTTTTGGACACCTATCAGCCCCAGCATTTT. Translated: CASSVLDTYQPQHF.

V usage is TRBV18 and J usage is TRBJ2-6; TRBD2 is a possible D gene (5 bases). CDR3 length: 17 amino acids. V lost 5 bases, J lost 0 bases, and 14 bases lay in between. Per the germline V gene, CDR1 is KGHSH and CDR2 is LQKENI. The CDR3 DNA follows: TGTGCCAGCTCAGCCCTTAGGGAGAGCTCTGGGGCCAACGTCCTGACTTTC. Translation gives CASSALRESSGANVLTF. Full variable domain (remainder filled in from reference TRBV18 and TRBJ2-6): NAGVMQNPRHLVRRRGQEARLRCSPMKGHSHVYWYRQLPEEGLKFMVYLQKENIIDESGMPKERFSAEFPKEGPSILRIQQVVRGDSAAYFCASSALRESSGANVLTFGAGSRLTVL.

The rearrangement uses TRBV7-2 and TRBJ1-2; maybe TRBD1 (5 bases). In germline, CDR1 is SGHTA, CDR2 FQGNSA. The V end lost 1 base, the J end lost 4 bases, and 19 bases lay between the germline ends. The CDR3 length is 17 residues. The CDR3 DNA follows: TGTGCCAGCAGCTTAGGAATCCGCGTACAGGTGGGCTATGGCTACACCTTC. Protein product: CASSLGIRVQVGYGYTF. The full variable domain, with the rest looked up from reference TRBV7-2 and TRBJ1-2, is GAGVSQSPSNKVTEKGKDVELRCDPISGHTALYWYRQSLGQGLEFLIYFQGNSAPDKSGLPSDRFSAERTGGSVSTLTIQRTQQEDSAVYLCASSLGIRVQVGYGYTFGSGTRLTVV.

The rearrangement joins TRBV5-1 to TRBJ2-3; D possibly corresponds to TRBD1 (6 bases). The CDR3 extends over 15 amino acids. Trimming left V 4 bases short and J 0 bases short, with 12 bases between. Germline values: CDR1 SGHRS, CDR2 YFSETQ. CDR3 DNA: TGCGCCAGCAGCCAAGGGGGATTGAGCACAGATACGCAGTATTTT. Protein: CASSQGGLSTDTQYF.

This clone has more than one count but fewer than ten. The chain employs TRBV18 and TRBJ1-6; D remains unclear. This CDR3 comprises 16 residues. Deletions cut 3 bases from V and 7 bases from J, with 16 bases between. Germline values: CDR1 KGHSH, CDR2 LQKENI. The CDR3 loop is CASSPSLEGGNSPLHF. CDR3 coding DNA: TGTGCCAGCTCACCCTCCCTGGAGGGAGGCAATTCACCCCTCCACTTT.